Sequencing of this TCR beta chain was carried out in a study of T cell responses to AZD1222 COVID-19 vaccine (dated by TCRdb to the early 2020s). Background on the whole study: AZD1222 recipients given second doses at about 4 weeks or at about 12 weeks were pooled, since spike-specific TCR depth and breadth were not found to differ between the two schedules. Trial participants were enrolled into age subgroups of 18-55, 56-69 and 70-plus years, which contained around 150, 28 and 57 TCR-sequenced participants, respectively. A total of 233 trial participants underwent TCR sequencing, of whom 207 received two doses of AZD1222 and some 26 received two doses of the MenACWY control vaccine. Paper-wide results and their limitations: No day 14 peak-response samples were available, so repertoires were characterized only after the peak T cell response. Nearly half of unique spike-specific TCRs reportedly recognized epitopes outside regions mutated in the B.1.351 and B.1.1.7 variants. Most participants were white British and females outnumbered males, and the authors suggested that clonal diversity may have been underestimated. After two AZD1222 doses, both the breadth and the depth of spike-specific TCRs were significantly higher than at day 0 and than in MenACWY recipients. Conclusions about previously exposed vaccinees were limited because only six AZD1222 recipients were SARS-CoV-2 seropositive at baseline. The vaccine-associated CD4 TCRs covered the entire spike protein, and the dominant responses fell in regions 160-218 and 743-854. In the small 56-69-year group, the increase in depth fell short of significance, most likely because of low power.

The CDR3 regions of human TCRbeta chains were analyzed by immunosequencing. The source study handled its data this way. TCRs in the repertoires were matched against a reference library of SARS-CoV-2-specific TCRs that had been generated with the MIRA antigen-specificity platform. Breadth was defined as the fraction of unique TCRs that were SARS-CoV-2-associated. Depth was defined as the fraction of total T cells that were SARS-CoV-2-associated. Using the MIRA data, each spike-specific TCR was mapped to the spike region that the TCR reacts to and placed in a CD4 or CD8 class. Log10-transformed breadth and depth values were compared by one-way ANOVA with Sidak's multiple comparisons tests. TCRdb provides this immuneACCESS table in a form limited to in-frame rearrangements. Some clones are lacking; in checked studies, under half of them reflect an unresolved V gene, and why the rest are absent is not known. V and J calls and clone size are those listed in that table; D and trimming were worked out from the DNA. The sample contains around 110,000 clones, just under 95% of them found a single time. Jointly, the top ten make up about 3% of the sample.

To note about this clone: Its cognate antigen has yet to be identified. The sample holds no much larger clone one base away, and base qualities are not on file.

The time point label on this specimen signifies: baseline before first vaccination. Vaccinee samples came from UK trials COV001 and COV002, including a single-blind randomized controlled phase 2/3 trial of AZD1222 (ChAdOx1 nCoV-19) in healthy adults. For TCRbeta chain sequencing, PBMC samples from trial participants were taken at day 0 and at day 28 after the second dose. The V and J ends are trimmed by 1 base and 10 bases, leaving 13 bases between them. The CDR3 goes from the cysteine to the phenylalanine over 13 residues. The CDR3 DNA has 39 bases and is translated from base 1. As encoded in the germline V gene, CDR1 is SGHAT while CDR2 is FQNNGV.

The V and J genes are TRBV11-2 and TRBJ1-1; TRBD1 might be the D gene, on 6 matching bases. The input for sequencing was peripheral blood, taken on day 0 of AZD1222 vaccination. The receptor comes from an adult in good health. The nucleotide sequence reads as follows: TGTGCCAGCAGCTTAGGGGGGCCTTGGACAGCTTTCTTT. The resulting protein is CASSLGGPWTAFF.